This TCR beta chain was recorded in a study of cytomegalovirus exposure and HLA in healthy donors. Primers included in the PCR were 60 Vbeta and 13 Jbeta primers. TCRdb's table, derived via immunoSEQ multiplex PCR, lists solely in-frame clones and lacks some. In all, the sample yields roughly 70,000 clones. Broader study findings: Researchers catalogued about 160 TCR beta chains as cytomegalovirus-associated.

Germline CDR1 reads SEHNR; CDR2 reads FQNEAQ (reference sequence). The CDR3 consists of 17 residues. Trimming cost V 4 bases and J 2 bases, with 20 bases left between them. Notes on this clone: Antigen specificity is unknown.

Sequenced material: PBMCs. The chain employs TRBV7-9 and TRBJ1-2; perhaps TRBD1 as D (5 bases). The sequence came from a female donor in good health and CMV-seropositive. CDR3 sequence: CASSSPPRTGENYGYTF. CDR3 bases: TGTGCCAGCAGCTCCCCTCCGCGAACAGGAGAAAACTATGGCTACACCTTC.